These 13 T cell receptor beta chains were all obtained from the same sample, sequenced in a study of blood T cells in healthy people across ages. Alongside a J-beta primer mix, a sample-barcoded 5' primer served in a second PCR lasting about 6 to 12 cycles. TCRdb called the 5' RACE reads again in MiXCR, with one record for every CDR3 protein. The data hold fewer than 2,000,000 distinct CDR3 sequences, with 30% to 40% observed a single time. Material: blood. The source of these receptors is a woman in her 30s in good health.

The chain links TRBV11-2 to TRBJ1-1; D gene unclear. Looked up from germline, CDR1 is SGHAT and CDR2 is FQNNGV. V was shortened by 1 base and J by 8 bases, with 11 bases between the two germline ends. The CDR3 runs to 13 residues. Here the CDR3 reads CASSLGYDIEAFF. The CDR3 nucleotides are TGTGCCAGCAGCTTAGGGTATGACATCGAAGCTTTCTTT.

The chain recombines TRBV2 with TRBJ1-2, with no clear D. CDR3 length: 14 amino acids. The germline gives CDR1 SNHLY, CDR2 FYNNEI. Trimming pared 2 bases from V and 4 bases from J, leaving 11 bases between. The CDR3 bases are TGTGCCAGCAGTGAAACCCCTTGGAGCTATGGCTACACCTTC. This gives the protein CASSETPWSYGYTF.

The V call is TRBV4-1, the J call TRBJ2-7; D gene unclear. This CDR3 has 13 residues. V was pared by 5 bases and J by 5 bases, with 13 bases between. Germline-derived CDR1 and CDR2 are MGHRA and YSYEKL. As DNA, the CDR3 is TGCGCCAGCAGCTTTCGGACGGCCCACGAGCAGTACTTC. Translation: CASSFRTAHEQYF.

The table lists this clonotype with a few counts. V and J are TRBV6-2 or TRBV6-3 and TRBJ1-1; D not certain. This CDR3 comprises 15 residues. In germline, CDR1 is MNHEY, CDR2 SVGEGT. V gave up 6 bases and J gave up 5 bases, with 19 bases separating them. This CDR3 reads CASSPGVVIWTEAFF. The CDR3 nucleotides read TGTGCCAGCAGCCCCGGGGTAGTGATATGGACTGAAGCTTTCTTT.

The J gene is TRBJ2-5, the V gene TRBV6-4; TRBD2 agrees at 11 bases. This CDR3 has 14 amino acids. Germline assignment: CDR1 MRHNA and CDR2 SNTAGT. The junction had 9 bases not matched to a gene; V was cut back by 4 bases and J by 11 bases. CDR3: CASSGLAGLGEQYF. The CDR3 bases are TGTGCCAGCAGTGGACTAGCGGGGTTGGGAGAGCAGTACTTC.

This sequence joins TRBV27 and TRBJ2-1, with D perhaps given as TRBD1 or TRBD2 (5 bases each). The CDR3 extends over 17 amino acids. Germline V gene data show CDR1 as MNHEY and CDR2 as SMNVEV (reference sequence). The V and J ends lost 4 bases and 0 bases respectively, with 16 bases between them. This chain's CDR3 is CASSSTGPTSSYNEQFF. The CDR3 nucleotides read TGTGCCAGCAGTTCCACGGGACCAACGAGCTCCTACAATGAGCAGTTCTTC.

Concerning this clonotype: A much larger clone differs from this one at a single base, so this may be a read error. This sequence joins TRBV4-1 and TRBJ1-1; no clear D. Germline lookup yields CDR1 MGHRA and CDR2 YSYEKL. The CDR3 consists of 15 residues. DNA of the CDR3: TGCGTCAGCAGCCAAGTACCTGGACCCCGTTCGGAAGCTTTCTTT. The encoded protein is CVSSQVPGPRSEAFF.

The chain is built from TRBV3-1 and TRBJ1-1; 9 bases align to TRBD1. This CDR3 comprises 14 residues. V lost 0 bases and J lost 12; bases outside the gene matches: 8. Germline loops: CDR1 LGHDT, CDR2 YNNKEL (reference sequence). The CDR3: CASSQDVRDRATFF. CDR3 DNA: TGTGCCAGCAGCCAAGATGTTCGGGACAGGGCTACTTTCTTT.

The rearrangement uses TRBV6-6 and TRBJ1-6, with TRBD1 identical over 8 bases. V dropped 5 bases and J dropped 13; count of bases not matched to a gene: 7. This CDR3 has 13 amino acids. Germline loops: CDR1 MNHNY, CDR2 SVGAGI (reference sequence). The CDR3 reads CASSQGASSPLHF. DNA of the CDR3: TGTGCCAGCAGTCAGGGGGCGTCTTCCCCCCTCCACTTT.

This clonotype has just a few counts. The chain has TRBV20-1 and TRBJ2-7, with D perhaps TRBD1 (5 bases). This CDR3 has 14 amino acids. Germline assignment: CDR1 DFQATT and CDR2 SNEGSKA (reference sequence). V lost 5 bases and J lost 0, with 14 bases in between. The CDR3 region has the DNA TGCAGTGCTCTGCCGGCAGACAGCTCCTACGAGCAGTACTTC. The encoded protein is CSALPADSSYEQYF.

The chain employs TRBV4-1 and TRBJ2-5; the D call may be TRBD1 or TRBD2 (6 bases each). Germline CDR1 reads MGHRA; CDR2 reads YSYEKL. CDR3 length: 15 residues. V lost 0 bases to trimming and J lost 8 bases, with 16 bases between them. CDR3 sequence reads: CASSQEKGVGGTQYF. In nucleotides, the CDR3 is TGCGCCAGCAGCCAAGAAAAGGGGGTGGGAGGCACCCAGTACTTC.

This clonotype came up a few times. This chain joins TRBV5-1 and TRBJ2-5; tentatively, D is TRBD1 or TRBD2 (6 bases each). Germline V gene lookup returns CDR1 SGHRS and CDR2 YFSETQ. With 2 bases removed from V and 1 base from J, the gap between germline ends came to 15 bases. This CDR3 region has 16 residues. CDR3 loop: CASSFGGGGTQETQYF. The CDR3 coding sequence is TGCGCCAGCAGCTTCGGAGGAGGGGGGACCCAAGAGACCCAGTACTTC.

The sample holds a few counts of this clonotype. The chain employs TRBV5-1 and TRBJ2-3, with 10 nucleotides matching TRBD2. Trimming took 4 bases from V and 8 from J; bases not matched to a gene: 13. The V gene's germline CDR1 is SGHRS and CDR2 YFSETQ. The CDR3 contains 16 residues. The CDR3 DNA is TGCGCCAGCAGCCCTGACACTAGCGGGGAAAGAAGTACGCAGTATTTT. Residues: CASSPDTSGERSTQYF. Drawing the rest from reference TRBV5-1 and TRBJ2-3, the complete variable domain is KAGVTQTPRYLIKTRGQQVTLSCSPISGHRSVSWYQQTPGQGLQFLFEYFSETQRNKGNFPGRFSGRQFSNSRSEMNVSTLELGDSALYLCASSPDTSGERSTQYFGPGTRLTVL.